This TCR beta chain was identified in a study of control samples from healthy donors and cancer patients. Per the germline V gene, CDR1 is MDHEN and CDR2 is SYDVKM. The CDR3 is 11 residues long. The V end lost 8 bases, the J end lost 4 bases, and 9 bases lay between the germline ends. Assay: immunoSEQ multiplex PCR; the TCRdb copy retains only in-frame clones and omits some. The repertoire has roughly 69,000 clones, 83% of them found once; the top ten carry approximately 14%. The sequenced sample was blood. The TCR comes from a man in his fifties or sixties in good health. The rearrangement links TRBV28 to TRBJ2-7; a possible D gene is TRBD1 (6 bases). In DNA, the CDR3 is TGTGCCAGCGGGACACAGTACGAGCAGTACTTC. It encodes CASGTQYEQYF.